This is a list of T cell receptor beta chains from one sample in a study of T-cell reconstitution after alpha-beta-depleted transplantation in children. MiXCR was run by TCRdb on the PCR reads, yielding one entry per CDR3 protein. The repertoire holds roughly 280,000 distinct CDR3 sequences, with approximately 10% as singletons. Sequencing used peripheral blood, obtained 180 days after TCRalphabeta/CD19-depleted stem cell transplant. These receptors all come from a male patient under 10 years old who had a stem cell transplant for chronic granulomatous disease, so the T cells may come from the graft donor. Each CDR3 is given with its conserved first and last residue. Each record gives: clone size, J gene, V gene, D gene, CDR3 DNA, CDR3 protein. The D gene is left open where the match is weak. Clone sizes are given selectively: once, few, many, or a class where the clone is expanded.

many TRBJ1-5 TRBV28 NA TGTGCCAGCAGTTTATGGCAGGGGCAGCAGCCCCAGCATTTT CASSLWQGQQPQHF
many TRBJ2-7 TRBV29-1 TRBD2 TGCAGCGTTGGTAGCGGGAGTCTGGGATACGAGCAGTACTTC CSVGSGSLGYEQYF
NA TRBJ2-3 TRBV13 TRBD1 TGTGCCAGCACCAAGAACACAGGGGGCGTACGCACAGATACGCAGTATTTT CASTKNTGGVRTDTQYF
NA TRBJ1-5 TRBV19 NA TGTGCCAGTAGTGATCAGGGGCGCTTAGGTCAGCCCCAGCATTTT CASSDQGRLGQPQHF
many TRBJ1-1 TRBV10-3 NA TGTGCCATCAGAGCCGGGACCGAGGACACTGAAGCTTTCTTT CAIRAGTEDTEAFF
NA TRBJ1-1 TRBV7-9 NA TGTGCCAGCAGCCCTCGCGGCAGGGGAGCTGAAGCTTTCTTT CASSPRGRGAEAFF
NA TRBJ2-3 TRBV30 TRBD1 TGTGCCTGGAGTCCGGGACAGGGTGGGCCCACAGATACGCAGTATTTT CAWSPGQGGPTDTQYF
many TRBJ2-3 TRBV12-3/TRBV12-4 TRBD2 TGTGCCAGCAGCAACCCCGGACTAGCAGACACAGATACGCAGTATTTT CASSNPGLADTDTQYF
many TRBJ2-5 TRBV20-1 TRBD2 TGCAGTGCTCGACTAGCGGGAGGGGTTTGGAGGCAAGAGACCCAGTACTTC CSARLAGGVWRQETQYF
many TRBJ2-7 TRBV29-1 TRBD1 TGCAGCGTTGTACAGGGGGCTTCCTACGAGCAGTACTTC CSVVQGASYEQYF